This is a list of T cell receptor beta chains from one sample in a study of post-analysis software for immune sequencing data. Each CDR3 protein gets one entry after TCRdb re-called the PCR reads with MiXCR. Among about 540,000 distinct CDR3 sequences listed, roughly 34% were seen once. Sequencing was carried out using blood. These TCRs come from a girl aged 2-17 years with multiple sclerosis. Each CDR3 is given with its conserved first and last residue. D genes are given only for firm matches. The size field is filled for only some rows; it gives once, few, many or a size class.

J,D,size,V,CDR3,DNA
TRBJ2-7,TRBD2,few,TRBV6-2/TRBV6-3,CASSLGRAQYF,TGTGCCAGCAGTTTAGGGAGGGCCCAGTACTTC
TRBJ2-3,TRBD2,-,TRBV12-3/TRBV12-4,CASCRLLAGDTQYF,TGTGCCAGCTGCCGGTTGCTAGCGGGGGATACGCAGTATTTT
TRBJ2-1,-,-,TRBV7-2,CASSLFRLNNEQFF,TGTGCCAGCAGCTTATTCCGGCTAAACAATGAGCAGTTCTTC
TRBJ2-5,-,few,TRBV29-1,CSVEDLDSLRETQYF,TGCAGCGTTGAAGACTTGGACAGCCTTCGGGAGACCCAGTACTTC
TRBJ2-4,TRBD2,-,TRBV5-1,CASSLDSRTSGGRAKNIQYF,TGCGCCAGCAGCTTGGATTCGCGTACTAGCGGGGGAAGAGCCAAAAACATTCAGTACTTC
TRBJ1-2,-,few,TRBV29-1,CSVELANYGYTF,TGCAGCGTTGAACTCGCTAACTATGGCTACACCTTC
TRBJ2-5,TRBD2,-,TRBV15,CATSRVQRGGETQYF,TGTGCCACCAGCAGAGTTCAGCGGGGGGGGGAGACCCAGTACTTC
TRBJ2-7,-,-,TRBV9,CASSVGAETTYEQYF,TGTGCCAGCAGCGTAGGAGCCGAGACTACCTACGAGCAGTACTTC
TRBJ2-7,TRBD1,few,TRBV4-1,CASSQEGGGQGGYEQYF,TGCGCCAGCAGCCAAGAGGGGGGCGGACAGGGTGGATACGAGCAGTACTTC
TRBJ2-6,-,-,TRBV12-3/TRBV12-4,CASSPSDSGANVLTF,TGTGCCAGCAGCCCTTCCGACTCTGGGGCCAACGTCCTGACTTTC
TRBJ2-7,-,-,TRBV19,CASSIGTARPYEQYF,TGTGCCAGTAGTATAGGGACAGCCCGCCCCTACGAGCAGTACTTC
TRBJ1-5,-,few,TRBV12-3/TRBV12-4,CASSLQGTGQPQHF,TGTGCCAGCAGTCTACAGGGTACAGGTCAGCCCCAGCATTTT
TRBJ2-7,-,few,TRBV5-5,CASSPDRTPSYEQYF,TGTGCCAGCAGCCCTGACCGCACCCCCTCCTACGAGCAGTACTTC
TRBJ2-4,TRBD1,-,TRBV7-2,CASSLGRDRGYIQYF,TGTGCCAGCAGCTTAGGAAGAGACAGGGGATACATTCAGTACTTC
TRBJ2-2,-,-,TRBV6-5,CASRNRVTGELFF,TGTGCCAGCAGGAACAGGGTGACCGGGGAGCTGTTTTTT
TRBJ2-5,-,-,TRBV5-5,CASSFTSQETQYF,TGTGCCAGCAGCTTCACTAGCCAGGAGACCCAGTACTTC
TRBJ2-5,-,-,TRBV10-3,CASAEGGGQETQYF,TGTGCCAGCGCCGAGGGAGGAGGCCAAGAGACCCAGTACTTC
TRBJ2-5,-,-,TRBV29-1,CSVEDLGRETQYF,TGCAGCGTTGAAGATCTAGGACGGGAGACCCAGTACTTC
TRBJ1-5,-,-,TRBV20-1,CSAREAGRRNQPQHF,TGCAGTGCTAGGGAGGCCGGCCGGAGAAATCAGCCCCAGCATTTT
TRBJ2-2,-,few,TRBV29-1,CSVLAFGELFF,TGCAGCGTTTTAGCGTTCGGGGAGCTGTTTTTT
TRBJ2-5,-,few,TRBV12-3/TRBV12-4,CASSWSGQETQYF,TGTGCCAGCAGCTGGAGCGGTCAAGAGACCCAGTACTTC
TRBJ1-2,TRBD1,-,TRBV4-1,CASSQLDRALGYTF,TGCGCCAGCAGCCAGCTGGACAGGGCCCTAGGCTACACCTTC
TRBJ2-7,TRBD2,-,TRBV2,CAILSGASYNEQYF,TGTGCCATACTTAGCGGGGCCTCCTACAATGAGCAGTACTTC
TRBJ2-4,TRBD1,-,TRBV9,CASSVGCGQGTYKQYF,TGTGCCAGCAGCGTAGGATGCGGACAGGGCACCTACAAGCAGTACTTC
TRBJ2-5,TRBD2,few,TRBV9,CASSVEPVSGGILQGTQYF,TGTGCCAGCAGCGTAGAACCAGTTAGCGGGGGAATTCTCCAAGGGACCCAGTACTTC
TRBJ2-5,-,-,TRBV5-1,CASSLRPGETQYF,TGCGCCAGCAGCTTGCGGCCCGGAGAGACCCAGTACTTC
TRBJ1-2,-,-,TRBV27,CASSLSGGGYYGYTF,TGTGCCAGCAGTTTATCGGGTGGGGGATACTATGGCTACACCTTC